The 2 T cell receptor beta chains below come from one sample, sequenced in a study of STAT5B mutations in CD4+ large granular lymphocyte leukemia. The assay was immunoSEQ multiplex PCR, and TCRdb's table has in-frame clones only and misses some. Among about 4,900 clones, 70% to 90% were seen once, and the ten largest hold about 75%. Sequencing was performed on PBMCs. The receptors originated from a man aged 40-49 years with CD4+ T-cell large granular lymphocyte leukemia.

V is TRBV5-1 and J is TRBJ1-1, with 7 positions matching TRBD1. CDR3 length equals 13 residues. After removal of 4 bases from V and 1 base from J, the junction contained 1 base not matched to a gene. Looked up from germline, CDR1 is SGHRS and CDR2 is YFSETQ. In DNA form, the CDR3 reads TGCGCCAGCAGCGAGGGGGCGAACACTGAAGCTTTCTTT. This encodes CASSEGANTEAFF. Based on the CDR3 plus reference TRBV5-1 and TRBJ1-1, the full variable domain is KAGVTQTPRYLIKTRGQQVTLSCSPISGHRSVSWYQQTPGQGLQFLFEYFSETQRNKGNFPGRFSGRQFSNSRSEMNVSTLELGDSALYLCASSEGANTEAFFGQGTRLTVV.

CDR3 region: CASSSTGGSDTEAFF. CDR3 bases: TGCGCCAGCAGCTCCACGGGGGGTTCGGACACTGAAGCTTTCTTT. This sequence joins TRBV5-1 and TRBJ1-1; tentatively, D is TRBD1 (5 bases). The ends were cut back, 3 bases at V and 3 bases at J, with 15 bases in the middle. This CDR3 region has 15 residues. Germline V gene sequence: CDR1 SGHRS, CDR2 YFSETQ.